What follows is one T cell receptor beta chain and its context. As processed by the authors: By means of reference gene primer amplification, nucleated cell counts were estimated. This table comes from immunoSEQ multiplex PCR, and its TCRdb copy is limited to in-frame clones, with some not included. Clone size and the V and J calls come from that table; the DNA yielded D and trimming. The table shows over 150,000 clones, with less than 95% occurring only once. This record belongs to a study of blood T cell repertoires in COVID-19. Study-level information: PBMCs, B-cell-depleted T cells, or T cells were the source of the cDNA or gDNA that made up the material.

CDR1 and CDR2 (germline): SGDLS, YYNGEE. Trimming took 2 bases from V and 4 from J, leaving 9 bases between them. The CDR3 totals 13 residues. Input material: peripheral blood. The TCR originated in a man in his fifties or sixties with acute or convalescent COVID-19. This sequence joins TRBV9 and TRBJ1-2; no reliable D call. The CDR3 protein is CASSVSYSYGYTF. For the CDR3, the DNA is TGTGCCAGCAGCGTGAGTTACAGCTATGGCTACACCTTC.